This entry lists 17 T cell receptor beta chains sequenced from one sample in a study of T cells in Graves' hyperthyroidism and ophthalmopathy. TCR beta CDR3 regions were amplified from RNA transcripts. First-round RT-PCR of the TCR CDR3 relied on the HTBI primer set. TCRdb re-called the multiplex PCR reads with MiXCR, one entry per CDR3 protein. Among 500,000 to 750,000 distinct CDR3 sequences, around 14% were seen once, and the ten largest hold around 6.6%. The sequenced sample was blood. Source of these receptors: a woman aged 30 to 39 with Graves' hyperthyroidism.

This clonotype was found many times. This CDR3 is CASSEIRGGTGELFF. CDR3 in DNA: TGTGCCAGCAGTGAGATCAGGGGAGGGACCGGGGAGCTGTTTTTT. The rearrangement joins TRBV2 to TRBJ2-2; a possible D gene is TRBD2 (7 bases). Germline V gene data show CDR1 as SNHLY and CDR2 as FYNNEI. Trimming took off 3 bases at V and 5 bases at J, with 13 bases between the two ends. The CDR3 runs 15 residues.

This sequence joins TRBV20-1 and TRBJ1-1; possibly TRBD1 for D (5 bases). Germline CDR1 and CDR2: DFQATT and SNEGSKA (reference sequence). The V and J ends lost 6 bases and 7 bases respectively, with 18 bases between them. This CDR3 comprises 13 residues. This CDR3 is CSAPGGGVGEAFF. The CDR3 DNA sequence: TGCAGTGCACCCGGGGGGGGGGTGGGTGAAGCTTTCTTT.

This clonotype was seen repeatedly, ten times or more. This chain joins TRBV27 and TRBJ2-1, with TRBD1 matching 8 bases. V was pared by 5 bases and J by 2 bases, with 8 bases of the junction left unmatched. CDR3 size: 16 residues. Germline-derived CDR1 and CDR2 are MNHEY and SMNVEV (reference sequence). The CDR3 loop reads CASSHRQGTTYNEQFF. Here the CDR3 DNA reads TGTGCCAGCAGTCACCGACAGGGGACGACCTACAATGAGCAGTTCTTC.

The V call is TRBV5-1, the J call TRBJ1-2, with TRBD1 identical over 7 bases. The CDR3 sequence is 14 residues long. The junction had 7 bases not matched to a gene; V was cut back by 0 bases and J by 8 bases. Per germline, CDR1 SGHRS and CDR2 YFSETQ. CDR3 coding DNA: TGCGCCAGCAGCTTGGGGGACAGTTTGGGAGGCTACACCTTC. Translating it yields CASSLGDSLGGYTF.

This clonotype was seen more than once but under ten times. The rearrangement uses TRBV19 and TRBJ2-3; the match to TRBD1 covers 8 bases. CDR1 and CDR2 from the germline V gene are LNHDA and SQIVND (reference sequence). The trim removed 6 bases at V and 5 bases at J, leaving 13 bases unmatched. This CDR3 has 16 residues. CDR3: CASSPWGQARGDTQYF. For the CDR3, the DNA is TGTGCCAGTAGCCCATGGGGACAGGCAAGGGGAGATACGCAGTATTTT.

This clonotype was seen a few times. The chain links TRBV6-1 to TRBJ2-2; D gene unclear. Between the trimmed V and J ends, which lost 5 bases and 6 bases, there was a span of 19 bases. The CDR3 runs to 16 residues. Germline V lookup: CDR1 MNHNS, CDR2 SASEGT. This chain's CDR3 is CASSPMTNRDPGELFF. Here the CDR3 DNA reads TGTGCCAGCAGTCCGATGACGAATAGAGACCCCGGGGAGCTGTTTTTT.

To note about this clonotype: This may come from a read error, since a much larger clone is one base off. This chain links TRBV6-5 with TRBJ2-4; no clear D gene. Germline values: CDR1 MNHEY, CDR2 SVGAGI. The CDR3 sequence is 14 residues long. DNA of the CDR3: TGTGCCAGCAGTTACTCTGCCACCCAAAACATTCGGTACTTC. Translated: CASSYSATQNIRYF.

V is TRBV20-1 and J is TRBJ1-5; 8 nucleotides agree with TRBD1. Per germline, CDR1 DFQATT and CDR2 SNEGSKA (reference sequence). V gave up 1 base and J gave up 6 bases; unmatched junction bases: 11. This CDR3 contains 16 residues. For the CDR3, the DNA is TGCAGTGCTAGAGCCCCGACAGGGGTGAGTCCTCAGCCCCAGCATTTT. It yields the protein CSARAPTGVSPQPQHF.

This clonotype was recorded at least ten times. V gene TRBV11-2 combines with J gene TRBJ2-7; D ambiguous. Germline assignment: CDR1 SGHAT and CDR2 FQNNGV. Between the trimmed V and J ends, which lost 1 base and 2 bases, there was a span of 9 bases. CDR3 length: 14 amino acids. Here the CDR3 DNA reads TGTGCCAGCAGCTTAGTTCAGAGACCCTACGAGCAGTACTTC. Its protein is CASSLVQRPYEQYF.

This clonotype was seen a few times. The chain has TRBV6-1 and TRBJ2-3, with D perhaps TRBD1 or TRBD2 (5 bases each). Looked up from germline, CDR1 is MNHNS and CDR2 is SASEGT. This CDR3 comprises 16 residues. Trimming took 2 bases from V and 2 from J, leaving 14 bases between them. CDR3 DNA: TGTGCCAGCAGTGAACGAATAGGGGACCCCACAGATACGCAGTATTTT. This sequence encodes CASSERIGDPTDTQYF.

This clonotype was counted at least ten times. The chain employs TRBV29-1 and TRBJ2-7; 9 bases match TRBD1. Germline V gives CDR1 SQVTM, CDR2 ANQGSEA. With 4 bases clipped from V and 2 bases from J, the junction kept 6 bases outside the gene matches. The CDR3 spans 14 residues. CDR3 bases: TGCAGCGTTGTACCGGGACAGGGTCCCTACGAGCAGTACTTC. As protein: CSVVPGQGPYEQYF.

This clonotype has a count of ten or more. This chain uses TRBV30 with TRBJ2-4; 8 bases fit TRBD1. J gave up 6 bases and V 7 bases, and 11 bases lay outside the gene matches. CDR3 size: 14 residues. CDR1 GTSNPN and CDR2 SVGIG come from the germline V gene (reference sequence). As DNA, the CDR3 is TGTGCCTTAAGCCGACAGGGGTCGGTAAACATTCAGTACTTC. It yields the protein CALSRQGSVNIQYF.

This clonotype was seen a handful of times. This chain connects TRBV10-3 to TRBJ1-4; D may be TRBD1 (6 bases). CDR3 length: 16 residues. The germline V gene has CDR1 ENHRY and CDR2 SYGVKD. Between the trimmed V and J ends, which lost 6 bases and 5 bases, there was a span of 19 bases. CDR3 nucleotides: TGTGCCATCAGCGTCAATGCGGGGGGCGTGAATGAAAAACTGTTTTTT. This encodes CAISVNAGGVNEKLFF.

This chain links TRBV11-1 with TRBJ1-1; 7 nucleotides align to TRBD1. The junction had 7 bases not matched to a gene; V was cut back by 5 bases and J by 4 bases. The CDR3 length is 14 residues. Germline CDR1 reads SGHAT; CDR2 reads FQDESV (reference sequence). The CDR3 DNA reads as TGTGCCAGCAGCCTCCGGGGACAGTTCACTGAAGCTTTCTTT. Protein: CASSLRGQFTEAFF.

Worth noting for this clonotype: Since a much larger clone is just one base distant, this may be a read error. The chain has TRBV15 and TRBJ1-5; TRBD1 matches at 7 bases. V was pared by 1 base and J by 3 bases, with 6 bases of the junction left unmatched. The CDR3 is made up of 16 amino acids. CDR1 is LNHNV, CDR2 YYDKDF, per germline (reference sequence). The CDR3 spells CATSRVETGPNQPQHF. CDR3 nucleotide sequence: TGTGCCACCAGCAGAGTTGAGACAGGGCCCAATCAGCCCCAGCATTTT.

This clonotype was seen many times. This chain connects TRBV18 to TRBJ1-1; D is unclear. V was clipped by 3 bases and J by 0 bases, with 11 bases between them. The CDR3 totals 15 residues. Germline lookup yields CDR1 KGHSH and CDR2 LQKENI. CDR3 residues: CASSPRREMNTEAFF. CDR3 nucleotide sequence: TGTGCCAGCTCACCCCGACGGGAGATGAACACTGAAGCTTTCTTT.

This clonotype has at least ten counts. The V call is TRBV24-1, the J call TRBJ1-5; D uncertain. Between the trimmed V and J ends, which lost 2 bases and 6 bases, there was a span of 7 bases. This CDR3 region has 13 residues. The germline V gene encodes CDR1 KGHDR and CDR2 SFDVKD. CDR3 region: CATSDYGSQPQHF. CDR3 sequence (DNA): TGTGCCACCAGTGATTACGGGTCTCAGCCCCAGCATTTT.